A single sample gave rise to the 14 T cell receptor beta chains below, sequenced in a study of blood T cells in healthy people across ages. It was with a sample-barcoded 5' primer and a J-beta primer mix that a second PCR of roughly 7 to 12 cycles was run. TCRdb called the 5' RACE reads again in MiXCR, with one record for every CDR3 protein. The sample includes some 1.1 million distinct CDR3 sequences, 35% to 40% of them seen just once. Sequencing was done on a sample of blood. These receptor sequences come from a man aged 18 to 30 in good health.

The chain has TRBV2 and TRBJ2-3; 10 nucleotides align to TRBD2. There are 13 residues in the CDR3. Trimming removed 9 bases from V and 1 base from J; junction bases left unmatched: 1. Germline CDR1 reads SNHLY; CDR2 reads FYNNEI. Here the CDR3 reads CARGTSGTDTQYF. In DNA, the CDR3 is TGTGCCAGGGGGACTAGCGGCACAGATACGCAGTATTTT.

The J gene is TRBJ2-7, the V gene TRBV6-5; TRBD1 is a possible D gene (5 bases). This CDR3 is built from 14 residues. Trimming shortened V by 6 bases and J by 2 bases, and 14 bases separated the two germline ends. Per germline, CDR1 MNHEY and CDR2 SVGAGI. CDR3 protein: CASSARAGTYEQYF. The CDR3 coding sequence is TGTGCCAGCAGCGCCAGGGCAGGGACCTACGAGCAGTACTTC.

The rearrangement uses TRBV12-3 or TRBV12-4 and TRBJ1-1; D unclear. The V end was cut by 7 bases, the J end by 3 bases, with 12 bases between. This CDR3 comprises 13 residues. The DNA for the CDR3 is TGTGCCAGCATTCGGACCGGGGACACTGAAGCTTTCTTT. Residues: CASIRTGDTEAFF.

The chain joins TRBV4-1 to TRBJ2-7; a possible D gene is TRBD1 (5 bases). The CDR3 covers 15 residues. Trimming stripped 2 bases from V and 3 bases from J, with 14 bases between. Germline V lookup: CDR1 MGHRA, CDR2 YSYEKL. CDR3 DNA sequence: TGCGCCAGCAGCCAACAGGGTGGGAAAAACTACGAGCAGTACTTC. Translating it yields CASSQQGGKNYEQYF.

Only a few counts were recorded for this clonotype. The J gene is TRBJ1-4, the V gene TRBV29-1, with D uncertain. The germline V and J ends were trimmed by 4 bases and 14 bases, with 14 bases remaining between them. Germline loops: CDR1 SQVTM, CDR2 ANQGSEA. There are 11 residues in the CDR3. CDR3 region: CSVGVTNGLFF. CDR3 nucleotide sequence: TGCAGCGTTGGAGTGACGAACGGCCTGTTTTTT.

Concerning this clonotype itself: The junction shows a germline mismatch at one end, possibly a read error. The chain couples TRBV2 to TRBJ1-4; D remains unclear. From germline, CDR1 is SNHLY and CDR2 FYNNEI. This CDR3 has 15 residues. In DNA form, the CDR3 reads TGTACCAGCAGTGACCTCAGCGCAACTAATGAAAAACTGTTTTTT. This sequence encodes CTSSDLSATNEKLFF.

The chain is built from TRBV4-3 and TRBJ1-2; maybe TRBD1 (6 bases). V was clipped by 4 bases and J by 8 bases, with 20 bases between them. Germline CDR1 and CDR2: LGHNA and YSLEER. The CDR3 sequence is 15 residues long. The CDR3 DNA reads as TGCGCCAGCAGCCTACAACCCGGGACAACGGACGGCTACACCTTC. This translates into CASSLQPGTTDGYTF.

Of note for this clonotype: Germline and junction disagree at one end, which may indicate a read error. This chain connects TRBV12-3 or TRBV12-4 to TRBJ1-1; no clear D. The CDR3 extends over 12 amino acids. CDR3 loop: CASSFRETVAFF. CDR3 DNA: TGTGCCAGCAGTTTTCGGGAGACTGTAGCTTTCTTT.

As regards this clonotype: The junction departs from the called germline gene at one end, perhaps through a read error. V usage is TRBV12-3 or TRBV12-4 and J usage is TRBJ2-1; TRBD1 matches 10 bases. This CDR3 is 14 amino acids long. CDR3 protein: CASRTGGRRNERFF. In DNA, the CDR3 is TGTGCCAGCAGGACAGGGGGCCGTCGGAATGAGCGGTTCTTC.

The chain recombines TRBV20-1 with TRBJ2-6; 7 positions agree with TRBD2. The CDR3 covers 14 residues. V gave up 3 bases and J gave up 8 bases; unmatched junction bases: 7. The germline V gene encodes CDR1 DFQATT and CDR2 SNEGSKA (reference sequence). This CDR3 reads CSASKRGDPNVLTF. The CDR3 DNA reads as TGCAGTGCTAGTAAGCGGGGAGATCCCAACGTCCTGACTTTC.

The chain is built from TRBV21-1 and TRBJ2-1; TRBD1 was called by the table and not checked on the DNA. TRBV21-1 is a pseudogene. CDR3 size: 18 residues. DNA of the CDR3: TGTGCCAGCAAACCAGCAGGGGGCGCATCCGGCTCCTACAATGAGCAGTTCTTC. It encodes CASKPAGGASGSYNEQFF.

This clonotype has just a few counts. The chain employs TRBV5-6 and TRBJ2-1; D uncertain. This CDR3 comprises 17 residues. Germline CDR1 and CDR2: SGHDT and YYEEEE. Deletions cut 3 bases from V and 4 bases from J, with 20 bases between. CDR3 sequence: CASSSGSSTWRYNEQFF. CDR3 nucleotide sequence: TGTGCCAGCAGCTCGGGTAGTAGTACCTGGCGGTACAATGAGCAGTTCTTC.

The rearrangement uses TRBV7-2 and TRBJ1-4; no definite D call. V lost 0 bases, J lost 5 bases, and 10 bases lay in between. The CDR3 runs 15 residues. Germline V gene sequence: CDR1 SGHTA, CDR2 FQGNSA. The CDR3 sequence is CASSLAGGRNEKLFF. The CDR3 DNA is TGTGCCAGCAGCTTAGCGGGCGGGAGAAATGAAAAACTGTTTTTT. The full variable domain, in which reference TRBV7-2 and TRBJ1-4 provide the parts outside the CDR3, is GAGVSQSPSNKVTEKGKDVELRCDPISGHTALYWYRQSLGQGLEFLIYFQGNSAPDKSGLPSDRFSAERTGGSVSTLTIQRTQQEDSAVYLCASSLAGGRNEKLFFGSGTQLSVL.

This clonotype was counted a few times. The chain links TRBV7-9 to TRBJ2-7, with D uncertain. Germline CDR1 and CDR2: SEHNR and FQNEAQ (reference sequence). This CDR3 contains 16 residues. V gave up 3 bases and J gave up 3 bases, with 18 bases separating them. The CDR3 DNA sequence: TGTGCCAGCAGCTTTCGTGCTGGCTCCCAATACTACGAGCAGTACTTC. Amino acids: CASSFRAGSQYYEQYF.